This T cell receptor (beta chain) came from a study of response to subunit inactivated influenza vaccine. MiXCR, run by TCRdb on the RT-PCR reads, gives a single entry per CDR3 protein. The sample has fewer than 400,000 distinct CDR3 sequences, 21% seen once; the top ten hold roughly 10%. This clonotype was picked up a small number of times. This TCR was sampled from a man in his fifties or sixties who received an inactivated influenza vaccine. The sequenced sample was PBMCs from blood, obtained approximately 22 months after vaccination.

The CDR3 bases are TGTGCCAGCAGAACACTAGCGGGGACCACAGATACGCAGTATTTT. Encoded protein: CASRTLAGTTDTQYF. The chain joins TRBV6-1 to TRBJ2-3; TRBD2 agrees at 10 bases. After removal of 6 bases from V and 2 bases from J, the junction contained 5 bases not matched to a gene. The CDR3 is 15 residues long. The V gene's germline CDR1 is MNHNS and CDR2 SASEGT.